The 17 T cell receptor beta chains given below trace back to one sample, sequenced in a study of blood T cell repertoires in COVID-19. Sequenced by immunoSEQ multiplex PCR; TCRdb stores in-frame clones only, minus some. Altogether approximately 270,000 clones are present, approximately 86% being singletons, with the ten largest covering 8.5% to 9%. Sequencing was carried out using peripheral blood. The source is a man aged 35 to 55 with active or convalescent COVID-19.

The rearrangement uses TRBV19 and TRBJ2-6, with D unresolved. The germline V gene has CDR1 LNHDA and CDR2 SQIVND (reference sequence). The CDR3 runs 16 residues. V was pared by 7 bases and J by 0 bases, with 13 bases between. The CDR3 protein is CASMSLGFSGANVLTF. CDR3 coding DNA: TGTGCCAGTATGAGTCTAGGTTTCTCTGGGGCCAACGTCCTGACTTTC. The entire variable domain, with the rest obtained from reference TRBV19 and TRBJ2-6, is as follows: DGGITQSPKYLFRKEGQNVTLSCEQNLNHDAMYWYRQDPGQGLRLIYYSQIVNDFQKGDIAEGYSVSREKKESFPLTVTSAQKNPTAFYLCASMSLGFSGANVLTFGAGSRLTVL.

The chain carries TRBV19 and TRBJ1-4; 7 bases agree with TRBD1. This CDR3 comprises 13 residues. V shed 6 bases, J shed 6 bases, and the junction held 4 bases outside the gene matches. CDR1 and CDR2 (germline): LNHDA, SQIVND (reference sequence). The CDR3 region is CASRTGRHEKLFF. The CDR3 region has the DNA TGTGCCAGTAGGACAGGGAGACATGAAAAACTGTTTTTT.

The rearrangement uses TRBV13 and TRBJ2-7, with TRBD2 identical over 12 bases. There are 18 residues in the CDR3. Germline CDR1 reads PRHDT; CDR2 reads FYEKMQ (reference sequence). J gave up 3 bases and V 2 bases, and 11 bases lay outside the gene matches. The CDR3 DNA follows: TGTGCCAGCAGCTTAACGCCCGGGACTAGCGGGCGGGGCTACGAGCAGTACTTC. It encodes CASSLTPGTSGRGYEQYF.

The chain carries TRBV7-3 and TRBJ2-1, with 10 bases fitting TRBD2. Germline V gives CDR1 SGHTA, CDR2 FQGTGA. V lost 4 bases to trimming and J lost 9 bases; unmatched junction nucleotides: 12. The CDR3 has 16 amino acids. CDR3 loop: CASSSRDTSGVGEQFF. The CDR3 region has the DNA TGTGCCAGCAGCTCCCGGGATACTAGCGGGGTGGGTGAGCAGTTCTTC.

The genes are TRBV30 and TRBJ1-6; a weak D match, TRBD1 (6 bases). This CDR3 is built from 17 residues. Germline values: CDR1 GTSNPN, CDR2 SVGIG (reference sequence). V was trimmed by 1 base and J by 8 bases, leaving 21 bases between them. CDR3 DNA sequence: TGTGCCTGGAGTGATCTCTATTTTGGGGGCGCGGATTCACCCCTCCACTTT. This gives the protein CAWSDLYFGGADSPLHF. The variable domain in full, completed from reference TRBV30 and TRBJ1-6, reads SQTIHQWPATLVQPVGSPLSLECTVEGTSNPNLYWYRQAAGRGLQLLFYSVGIGQISSEVPQNLSASRPQDRQFILSSKKLLLSDSGFYLCAWSDLYFGGADSPLHFGNGTRLTVT.

In nucleotides, the CDR3 is TGTGCCAGCAGTCCGCCGGGGGTCCAAGATACGCAGTATTTT. Translated, it gives CASSPPGVQDTQYF. The V call is TRBV28, the J call TRBJ2-3; D perhaps matches TRBD2 (6 bases). Trimming stripped 5 bases from V and 5 bases from J, with 14 bases between. CDR1 is MDHEN, CDR2 SYDVKM, per germline. The CDR3 has 14 amino acids.

This chain uses TRBV11-3 with TRBJ2-7, with 8 bases aligning to TRBD2. The CDR3 has 18 amino acids. In germline, CDR1 is SGHNT, CDR2 YENEEA. Trimming took 0 bases from V and 4 from J; bases not matched to a gene: 14. CDR3 bases: TGTGCCAGCAGCTTAGACCTCTCCCAGCGGGAGACTATGTACGAGCAGTACTTC. Residues: CASSLDLSQRETMYEQYF.

The chain joins TRBV5-1 to TRBJ1-2, with D hard to call. V gave up 4 bases and J gave up 2 bases, with 12 bases separating them. CDR1 and CDR2 from the germline V gene are SGHRS and YFSETQ. The CDR3 sequence is 14 residues long. CDR3 residues: CASSPTGENYGYTF. CDR3 coding DNA: TGCGCCAGCAGCCCGACCGGGGAGAACTATGGCTACACCTTC.

This chain links TRBV5-1 with TRBJ2-1; no firm D call. Germline V gene lookup returns CDR1 SGHRS and CDR2 YFSETQ. V dropped 5 bases and J dropped 4 bases, with 7 bases sitting between them. CDR3 length: 12 amino acids. CDR3: CASSRSYNEQFF. DNA for the CDR3: TGCGCCAGCAGTAGGAGTTACAATGAGCAGTTCTTC.

V usage is TRBV28 and J usage is TRBJ1-3; possible D gene TRBD1, 5 bases. CDR3 length: 14 amino acids. CDR1 is MDHEN, CDR2 SYDVKM, per germline. V was pared by 7 bases and J by 2 bases, with 12 bases between. The CDR3 bases are TGTGCCAGCACTCTGCGGGGGGCTGGAAACACCATATATTTT. It translates to CASTLRGAGNTIYF.

In DNA, the CDR3 is TGTGCCTGGTGGTTAGAGGCATCCTACATGACTGAAGCTTTCTTT. Its protein is CAWWLEASYMTEAFF. The gene calls are TRBV30 and TRBJ1-1; D remains unclear. V lost 5 bases, J lost 5 bases, and 21 bases lay in between. From germline, CDR1 is GTSNPN and CDR2 SVGIG (reference sequence). The CDR3 is 15 residues long.

The V and J genes are TRBV2 and TRBJ2-6, with TRBD2 identical over 10 bases. The CDR3 has 17 residues. Germline CDR1 SNHLY, CDR2 FYNNEI. V shed 5 bases, J shed 0 bases, and the junction held 4 bases outside the gene matches. CDR3: CASSSGLASSGANVLTF. The CDR3 region has the DNA TGTGCCAGCAGTTCGGGACTAGCGAGCTCTGGGGCCAACGTCCTGACTTTC.

This clone showed up just once. The J gene is TRBJ1-4, the V gene TRBV5-5, with a weak D call TRBD1 (6 bases). The CDR3 extends over 14 amino acids. The germline V gene has CDR1 SGHKS and CDR2 YYEKEE (reference sequence). V lost 0 bases to trimming and J lost 8 bases, with 11 bases between them. The CDR3: CASSLEQGAEKLFF. For the CDR3, the DNA is TGTGCCAGCAGCTTGGAACAGGGCGCCGAAAAACTGTTTTTT.

The V call is TRBV27, the J call TRBJ1-6, with no clear D. This CDR3 contains 14 residues. The germline CDR1 and CDR2 sequences are MNHEY and SMNVEV (reference sequence). Trimming shortened V by 11 bases and J by 7 bases, and 18 bases separated the two germline ends. CDR3 coding DNA: TGTGCCTCGAGGATCGGCAGCGCCAATTCACCCCTCCACTTT. As protein: CASRIGSANSPLHF.

The chain links TRBV7-7 to TRBJ2-2; D may be TRBD1 (6 bases). Trimming cost V 2 bases and J 3 bases, with 10 bases left between them. The CDR3 runs 15 residues. The germline gives CDR1 SSHAT, CDR2 FNYEAQ (reference sequence). The CDR3 spells CASSLSRGDTGELFF. The CDR3, as DNA: TGTGCCAGCAGCTTAAGCAGGGGAGACACCGGGGAGCTGTTTTTT.

This chain joins TRBV5-1 and TRBJ2-7, with D unresolved. The CDR3 length is 13 residues. Trimming cost V 1 base and J 2 bases, with 7 bases left between them. CDR1 is SGHRS and CDR2 is YFSETQ in the germline V gene. The CDR3 spells CASSLSQAYEQYF. CDR3 DNA sequence: TGCGCCAGCAGCTTGTCCCAGGCCTACGAGCAGTACTTC.

This clone was seen only once. The gene calls are TRBV7-9 and TRBJ1-1; 10 bases line up with TRBD1. Germline lookup yields CDR1 SEHNR and CDR2 FQNEAQ (reference sequence). This CDR3 has 17 amino acids. V was clipped by 3 bases and J by 5 bases; unmatched bases: 12. The CDR3 loop reads CASSFLTGGWDETEAFF. The CDR3 bases are TGTGCCAGCAGCTTCTTGACAGGGGGCTGGGACGAAACTGAAGCTTTCTTT.